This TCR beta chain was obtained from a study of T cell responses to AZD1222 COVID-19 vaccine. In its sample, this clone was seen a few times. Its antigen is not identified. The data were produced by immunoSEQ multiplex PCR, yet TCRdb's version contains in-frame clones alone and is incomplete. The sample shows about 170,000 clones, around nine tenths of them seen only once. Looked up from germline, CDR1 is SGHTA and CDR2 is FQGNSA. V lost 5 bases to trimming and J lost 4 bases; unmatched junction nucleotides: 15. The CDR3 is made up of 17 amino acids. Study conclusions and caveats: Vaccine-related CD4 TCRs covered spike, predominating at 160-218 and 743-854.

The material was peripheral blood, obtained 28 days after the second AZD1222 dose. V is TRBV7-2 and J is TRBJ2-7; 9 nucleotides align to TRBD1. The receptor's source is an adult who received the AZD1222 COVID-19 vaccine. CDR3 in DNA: TGTGCCAGCAGCGCAGCGGGCCCCGGGACAGGGAGGTACGAGCAGTACTTC. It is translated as CASSAAGPGTGRYEQYF.